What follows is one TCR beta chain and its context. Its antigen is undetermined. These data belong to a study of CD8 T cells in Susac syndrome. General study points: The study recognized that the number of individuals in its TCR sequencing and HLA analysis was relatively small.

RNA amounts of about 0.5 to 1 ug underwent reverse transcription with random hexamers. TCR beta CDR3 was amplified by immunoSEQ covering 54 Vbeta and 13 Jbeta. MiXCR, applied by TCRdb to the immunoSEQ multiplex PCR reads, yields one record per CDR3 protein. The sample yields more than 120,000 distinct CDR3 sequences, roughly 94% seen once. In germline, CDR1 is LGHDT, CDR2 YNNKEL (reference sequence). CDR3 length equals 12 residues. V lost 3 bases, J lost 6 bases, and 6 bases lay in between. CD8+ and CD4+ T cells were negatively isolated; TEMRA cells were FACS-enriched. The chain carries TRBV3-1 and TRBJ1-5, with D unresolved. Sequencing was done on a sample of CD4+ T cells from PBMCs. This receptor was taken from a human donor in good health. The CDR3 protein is CASSHIGQPQHF. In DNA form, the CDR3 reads TGTGCCAGCAGCCATATCGGTCAGCCCCAGCATTTT. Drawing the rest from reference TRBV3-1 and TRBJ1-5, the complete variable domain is DTAVSQTPKYLVTQMGNDKSIKCEQNLGHDTMYWYKQDSKKFLKIMFSYNNKELIINETVPNRFSPKSPDKAHLNLHINSLELGDSAVYFCASSHIGQPQHFGDGTRLSIL.